The 32 T cell receptor beta chains in this list originate from one sample, sequenced in a study of T cell repertoires in urothelial bladder cancer. Clones were read by immunoSEQ multiplex PCR, and TCRdb kept only the in-frame ones, dropping some. Among around 980 clones listed, around two thirds were seen once. Material for sequencing was tumor-infiltrating cells from bladder cancer. The receptors were sampled from a human donor with urothelial carcinoma.

With respect to this clone: Other DNA sequences from this sample encode an identical CDR3 as well. In nucleotides, the CDR3 is TGTGCCAGCTCACCACCCAGGGGTAACACCGGGGAGCTGTTTTTT. Encoded protein: CASSPPRGNTGELFF. This rearrangement joins TRBV18 to TRBJ2-2; D is possibly TRBD1 (6 bases). The CDR3 has 15 amino acids. Trimming left V 0 bases short and J 2 bases short, with 7 bases between. Germline V CDR1 and CDR2: KGHSH, LQKENI.

The V and J genes are TRBV27 and TRBJ2-7; 7 bases agree with TRBD1. Trimming took 5 bases from V and 3 from J; bases not matched to a gene: 13. Germline V CDR1 and CDR2: MNHEY, SMNVEV (reference sequence). The CDR3 runs to 16 residues. For the CDR3, the DNA is TGTGCCAGCAGTAATAAGAGACAGGGCCCCCTCTACGAGCAGTACGTC. Translation gives CASSNKRQGPLYEQYV.

This clone was detected only once. The chain joins TRBV5-1 to TRBJ1-6, with 9 positions matching TRBD1. Germline trimming cut 5 bases from V and 8 bases from J; bases unmatched to any gene: 5. Germline CDR1 reads SGHRS; CDR2 reads YFSETQ. CDR3 size: 14 residues. CDR3 nucleotides: TGCGCCAGCAGGCAGGGACAGGGTGATTCACCCCTCCACTTT. Its translation is CASRQGQGDSPLHF.

This rearrangement joins TRBV4-1 to TRBJ2-7; D perhaps matches TRBD2 (5 bases). The CDR3 is 18 amino acids. In germline, CDR1 is MGHRA, CDR2 YSYEKL. V lost 2 bases to trimming and J lost 2 bases, with 22 bases between them. CDR3 bases: TGCGCCAGCAGCCAACCTGGGAGTGGGAATCACGCCCCCTACGAGCAGTACTTC. Translation gives CASSQPGSGNHAPYEQYF.

This chain connects TRBV5-1 to TRBJ2-7; 13 bases line up with TRBD2. Germline V gene lookup returns CDR1 SGHRS and CDR2 YFSETQ. V lost 2 bases, J lost 3 bases, and 8 bases stayed unmatched. The CDR3 runs 17 residues. The DNA of the CDR3 is TGCGCCAGCAGCTTCCGGACTAGCGGGAGCGGGTTCTACGAGCAGTACTTC. Translating it yields CASSFRTSGSGFYEQYF.

This clone was counted between two and nine times. The rearrangement links TRBV6-5 to TRBJ2-7; D call uncertain. There are 13 residues in the CDR3. V lost 4 bases and J lost 1, with 8 bases in between. The germline V gene has CDR1 MNHEY and CDR2 SVGAGI. The DNA of the CDR3 is TGTGCCAGCAGTTCCGCGAGGTCCTACGAGCAGTACTTC. As protein: CASSSARSYEQYF.

The chain is built from TRBV6-1 and TRBJ1-2; 8 bases fit TRBD1. J lost 1 base, V lost 1 base, and 2 bases had no gene match. CDR1 is MNHNS and CDR2 is SASEGT in the germline V gene. The CDR3 is made up of 15 amino acids. CDR3 DNA: TGTGCCAGCAGTGAAGGGACAGGGAGTAACTATGGCTACACCTTC. It specifies CASSEGTGSNYGYTF.

The chain is built from TRBV2 and TRBJ1-4, with 9 bases identical to TRBD1. CDR1 and CDR2 from the germline V gene are SNHLY and FYNNEI. CDR3 length equals 16 residues. V was clipped by 7 bases and J by 4 bases; unmatched bases: 10. The CDR3 DNA is TGTGCCAGCATCTACCAGCCGGGACAGGGTAATGAAAAACTGTTTTTT. Residues: CASIYQPGQGNEKLFF. The entire variable domain, with the rest obtained from reference TRBV2 and TRBJ1-4, is as follows: EPEVTQTPSHQVTQMGQEVILRCVPISNHLYFYWYRQILGQKVEFLVSFYNNEISEKSEIFDDQFSVERPDGSNFTLKIRSTKLEDSAMYFCASIYQPGQGNEKLFFGSGTQLSVL.

This sequence joins TRBV4-1 and TRBJ2-3, with D perhaps being TRBD1 or TRBD2 (5 bases each). This CDR3 contains 14 residues. Trimming shortened V by 4 bases and J by 2 bases, and 10 bases separated the two germline ends. Per the germline V gene, CDR1 is MGHRA and CDR2 is YSYEKL. This CDR3 is CASSPGPFTDTQYF. The CDR3 DNA sequence: TGCGCCAGCAGCCCGGGACCCTTCACAGATACGCAGTATTTT.

This rearrangement joins TRBV7-6 to TRBJ2-1; 7 bases match TRBD2. V lost 1 base and J lost 4; bases outside the gene matches: 4. Looked up from germline, CDR1 is SGHVS and CDR2 is FNYEAQ. This CDR3 region has 15 residues. CDR3 loop: CASSLDRGGYNEQFF. The CDR3 DNA follows: TGTGCCAGCAGCTTAGACCGCGGGGGATACAATGAGCAGTTCTTC.

V is TRBV7-8 and J is TRBJ2-3; D is perhaps TRBD2 (5 bases). The CDR3 runs to 18 residues. V lost 8 bases and J 1 base, leaving 25 bases between the germline ends. Germline CDR1 reads SGHVS; CDR2 reads FQNEAQ. CDR3 nucleotide sequence: TGTGCCAGCGTGAGGGCAAGGGTTGGGGTTCTGGGCACAGATACGCAGTATTTT. Its protein is CASVRARVGVLGTDTQYF.

This clone has just a few counts. Other DNA sequences in this sample translate to the same CDR3. The chain's CDR3 is CASSHDRGPYNEQFF. CDR3 DNA: TGTGCCAGCAGCCACGACAGGGGCCCCTACAATGAGCAGTTCTTC. The chain combines TRBV5-4 with TRBJ2-1; 8 bases line up with TRBD1. The CDR3 has 15 amino acids. CDR1 and CDR2 (germline): SGHNT, YYREEE (reference sequence). V lost 4 bases to trimming and J lost 2 bases; unmatched junction nucleotides: 5.

This sequence joins TRBV5-5 and TRBJ2-5; D call uncertain. The CDR3 consists of 13 residues. Between the trimmed V and J ends, which lost 5 bases and 5 bases, there was a span of 13 bases. Looked up from germline, CDR1 is SGHKS and CDR2 is YYEKEE (reference sequence). CDR3 sequence: CASRPSIWETQYF. CDR3 sequence (DNA): TGTGCCAGCAGACCGTCTATTTGGGAGACCCAGTACTTC. The full variable domain, rest sourced from reference TRBV5-5 and TRBJ2-5, is DAGVTQSPTHLIKTRGQQVTLRCSPISGHKSVSWYQQVLGQGPQFIFQYYEKEERGRGNFPDRFSARQFPNYSSELNVNALLLGDSALYLCASRPSIWETQYFGPGTRLLVL.

This clone was counted only a few times. This sequence joins TRBV5-8 and TRBJ2-3, with unresolved D. CDR1 SGHTS and CDR2 YDEGEE come from the germline V gene. CDR3 size: 13 residues. V shed 4 bases and J shed 0 bases, with 6 bases lying between them. For the CDR3, the DNA is TGTGCCAGCAGCAAAGCTAGCACAGATACGCAGTATTTT. This encodes CASSKASTDTQYF. Together with reference TRBV5-8 and TRBJ2-3, the CDR3 gives the full variable domain: EAGVTQSPTHLIKTRGQQATLRCSPISGHTSVYWYQQALGLGLQFLLWYDEGEERNRGNFPPRFSGRQFPNYSSELNVNALELEDSALYLCASSKASTDTQYFGPGTRLTVL.

The gene calls are TRBV5-5 and TRBJ1-5; D ambiguous. Germline-derived CDR1 and CDR2 are SGHKS and YYEKEE (reference sequence). The CDR3 is made up of 10 amino acids. Deletions cut 4 bases from V and 6 bases from J, with 2 bases between. This CDR3 is CASSPQPQHF. The DNA of the CDR3 is TGTGCCAGCAGCCCTCAGCCCCAGCATTTT.

V usage is TRBV6-1 and J usage is TRBJ2-1; D gene unclear. The CDR3 length is 12 residues. Trimming left V 2 bases short and J 10 bases short, with 9 bases between. Germline-derived CDR1 and CDR2 are MNHNS and SASEGT. CDR3 protein: CASSENDREQFF. CDR3 sequence (DNA): TGTGCCAGCAGTGAAAATGATCGGGAGCAGTTCTTC.

The chain combines TRBV5-5 with TRBJ2-7, with D perhaps TRBD1 (7 bases). The CDR3 loop spans 17 amino acids. V was cut by 2 bases and J by 2 bases, with 20 bases left in between. The V gene's germline CDR1 is SGHKS and CDR2 YYEKEE (reference sequence). CDR3 amino acids: CASSLGGGSTIPYEQYF. Written as DNA, the CDR3 is TGTGCCAGCAGCTTAGGAGGGGGCAGTACAATTCCCTACGAGCAGTACTTC.

The chain joins TRBV19 to TRBJ1-2; the match to TRBD1 covers 8 bases. CDR3 length: 13 amino acids. V shed 4 bases, J shed 6 bases, and the junction held 4 bases outside the gene matches. The germline gives CDR1 LNHDA, CDR2 SQIVND (reference sequence). CDR3 nucleotides: TGTGCCAGTAGTAGCGGACAGGGCGATGGCTACACCTTC. Translated, it gives CASSSGQGDGYTF.

The chain links TRBV14 to TRBJ1-6; 7 nucleotides agree with TRBD1. This CDR3 spans 15 amino acids. V trimming: 1 base; J trimming: 5 bases; junction bases outside the gene matches: 2. Germline CDR1 reads SGHDN; CDR2 reads FVKESK. The CDR3 sequence is CASSQGGTDNSPLHF. For the CDR3, the DNA is TGTGCCAGCAGCCAAGGAGGGACAGATAATTCACCCCTCCACTTT.

This chain links TRBV11-3 with TRBJ2-1; 9 positions agree with TRBD1. J was trimmed by 4 bases and V by 5 bases; bases with no gene match: 6. The CDR3 runs to 15 residues. From germline, CDR1 is SGHNT and CDR2 YENEEA. This chain's CDR3 is CASSPSGTGYNEQFF. The DNA of the CDR3 is TGTGCCAGCAGCCCATCCGGGACAGGGTACAATGAGCAGTTCTTC.

V and J are TRBV7-6 and TRBJ1-1; D might be TRBD1 (5 bases). Germline V gene data show CDR1 as SGHVS and CDR2 as FNYEAQ. The CDR3 loop spans 13 amino acids. V gave up 5 bases and J gave up 0 bases, with 7 bases separating them. CDR3 nucleotide sequence: TGTGCCAGCAGCCCAGGGTTGAACACTGAAGCTTTCTTT. Translation gives CASSPGLNTEAFF.

The chain has TRBV2 and TRBJ1-6; a weak D match, TRBD1 (6 bases). Germline V gives CDR1 SNHLY, CDR2 FYNNEI. V dropped 0 bases and J dropped 7 bases, with 10 bases sitting between them. This CDR3 region has 15 residues. The CDR3 sequence is CASSEAKGGNSPLHF. The CDR3 region has the DNA TGTGCCAGCAGTGAAGCGAAAGGGGGAAATTCACCCCTCCACTTT.

The genes are TRBV7-2 and TRBJ2-6, with TRBD1 as a possible D gene (5 bases). Trimming cost V 4 bases and J 0 bases, with 16 bases left between them. This CDR3 is built from 18 residues. Germline CDR1 reads SGHTA; CDR2 reads FQGNSA. CDR3 nucleotides: TGTGCCAGCAGCTCACAATCCCACAGGTTCTCTGGGGCCAACGTCCTGACTTTC. Amino acids: CASSSQSHRFSGANVLTF.

V and J are TRBV20-1 and TRBJ1-3; D gene uncertain. This CDR3 is built from 11 residues. Germline V gene lookup returns CDR1 DFQATT and CDR2 SNEGSKA (reference sequence). V lost 6 bases, J lost 4 bases, and 7 bases lay in between. The CDR3 loop is CSAPRGNTIYF. As DNA, the CDR3 is TGCAGTGCACCTAGAGGAAACACCATATATTTT.

The rearrangement links TRBV2 to TRBJ2-7, with D tentatively TRBD2 (6 bases). Trimming pared 7 bases from V and 5 bases from J, leaving 18 bases between. The germline CDR1 and CDR2 sequences are SNHLY and FYNNEI. The CDR3 is 14 residues long. The CDR3 spells CASKGGRFKDEQYV. The CDR3 DNA sequence: TGTGCCAGCAAAGGAGGGCGCTTTAAGGACGAGCAGTACGTC.

Comment on this clone: Other DNA sequences within the sample encode an identical CDR3. The chain recombines TRBV5-1 with TRBJ2-2; 9 nucleotides match TRBD1. V shed 3 bases and J 3 bases; nucleotides not matched to a gene: 3. The CDR3 runs to 15 residues. Per the germline V gene, CDR1 is SGHRS and CDR2 is YFSETQ. CDR3 sequence (DNA): TGCGCCAGCAGCTCCCGGACAGGGGACACCGGGGAGCTGTTTTTT. Its protein product is CASSSRTGDTGELFF.

The J gene is TRBJ2-5, the V gene TRBV18; D remains ambiguous. Trimming shortened V by 2 bases and J by 5 bases, and 6 bases separated the two germline ends. In germline, CDR1 is KGHSH, CDR2 LQKENI. The CDR3 has 12 amino acids. CDR3 loop: CASSPLRETQYF. The CDR3 DNA follows: TGTGCCAGCTCACCATTGAGGGAGACCCAGTACTTC.

V and J are TRBV7-6 and TRBJ2-1; TRBD2 might be the D (5 bases). V lost 4 bases to trimming and J lost 5 bases, with 15 bases between them. The CDR3 consists of 15 residues. CDR1 SGHVS and CDR2 FNYEAQ come from the germline V gene. The DNA for the CDR3 is TGTGCCAGCAGCTCACCCCCCGCCGGGGACAATGAGCAGTTCTTC. Amino acids: CASSSPPAGDNEQFF.

The chain links TRBV7-9 to TRBJ1-1; no clear D. Trimming removed 4 bases from V and 4 bases from J, with 22 bases in between. CDR3 size: 17 residues. Germline assignment: CDR1 SEHNR and CDR2 FQNEAQ (reference sequence). The CDR3 DNA sequence: TGTGCCAGCAGCTCAACCCAGGAGGGAAATCGTGGCACTGAAGCTTTCTTT. This sequence encodes CASSSTQEGNRGTEAFF.

The chain employs TRBV7-8 and TRBJ2-2; TRBD1 might be the D (6 bases). Germline lookup yields CDR1 SGHVS and CDR2 FQNEAQ. The CDR3 length is 16 residues. The ends were cut back, 1 base at V and 1 base at J, with 10 bases in the middle. The CDR3 protein is CASSLGRGWNTGELFF. The CDR3 DNA is TGTGCCAGCAGCTTAGGCAGGGGTTGGAACACCGGGGAGCTGTTTTTT.

The chain joins TRBV2 to TRBJ1-1; 7 bases line up with TRBD1. The V gene's germline CDR1 is SNHLY and CDR2 FYNNEI. With 4 bases clipped from V and 4 bases from J, the junction kept 6 bases outside the gene matches. The CDR3 extends over 14 amino acids. The CDR3 sequence: CASSVDTGVTEAFF. The CDR3 DNA reads TGTGCCAGCAGTGTGGATACAGGGGTCACTGAAGCTTTCTTT.

This clone has just a few counts. The rearrangement joins TRBV10-1 to TRBJ1-1; weak D call: TRBD1 (5 bases). The CDR3 extends over 15 amino acids. Germline CDR1 is WNHNN and CDR2 is SYGVQD (reference sequence). Trimming took off 3 bases at V and 3 bases at J, with 14 bases between the two ends. CDR3 nucleotide sequence: TGCGCCAGCAGTGATACCAGGGTAGCGGACACTGAAGCTTTCTTT. Its protein is CASSDTRVADTEAFF.